This T cell receptor (beta chain) was sequenced in a study of T cells in localized non-small cell lung cancer. Assay: immunoSEQ multiplex PCR; the TCRdb copy retains only in-frame clones and omits some. The data show fewer than 20,000 clones, with nearly 90% seen just once and 1.2% held by the top ten. Study observations and caveats: Adjacent uninvolved lung tissue had the highest T cell clonality, exceeding tumor. Greater blood T cell density accompanied longer overall survival.

Concerning this clone itself: The antigen remains unidentified.

CDR3 length equals 13 residues. The V gene lost 1 base and the J gene lost 7 bases, with 10 bases spanning the gap. The chain is built from TRBV5-3 and TRBJ2-3; D is unclear. TRBV5-3 is noted as an ORF with a role that remains uncertain. This TCR was recovered from a woman between 35 and 70 years old with stage III lung adenocarcinoma. The source material was peripheral blood mononuclear cells, sampled before any cancer treatment. The CDR3 loop is CARSLTFWYTQYF. DNA for the CDR3: TGTGCCAGAAGCTTGACATTCTGGTATACGCAGTATTTT.